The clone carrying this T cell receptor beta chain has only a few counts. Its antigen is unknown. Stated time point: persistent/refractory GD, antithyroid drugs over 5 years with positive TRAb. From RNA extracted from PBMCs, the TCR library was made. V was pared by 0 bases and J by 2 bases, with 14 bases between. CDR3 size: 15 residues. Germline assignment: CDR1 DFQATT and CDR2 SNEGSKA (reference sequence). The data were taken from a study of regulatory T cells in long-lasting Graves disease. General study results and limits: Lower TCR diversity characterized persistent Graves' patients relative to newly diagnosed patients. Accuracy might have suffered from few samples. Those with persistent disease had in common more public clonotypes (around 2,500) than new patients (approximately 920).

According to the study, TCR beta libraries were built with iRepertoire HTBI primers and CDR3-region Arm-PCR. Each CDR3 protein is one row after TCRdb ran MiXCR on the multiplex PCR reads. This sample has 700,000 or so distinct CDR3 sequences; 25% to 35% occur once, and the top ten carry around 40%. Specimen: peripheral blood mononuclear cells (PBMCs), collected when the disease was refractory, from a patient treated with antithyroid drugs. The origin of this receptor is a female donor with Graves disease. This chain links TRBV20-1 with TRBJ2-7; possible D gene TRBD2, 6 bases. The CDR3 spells CSARDARTTTYEQYF. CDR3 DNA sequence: TGCAGTGCTAGAGATGCCAGGACTACCACCTACGAGCAGTACTTC.